The clone carrying this T cell receptor (beta chain) was seen repeatedly, ten times or more. What it binds is not known. This sample stems from a study of CD8+CD57+ T cells in acquired aplastic anemia. The CDR3 has 12 amino acids. Trimming removed 6 bases from V and 0 bases from J, with 5 bases in between. Germline CDR1 SEHNR, CDR2 FQNEAQ (reference sequence). Study-wide findings and caveats: Patients had fewer than 35 CD8+ CDR3 sequences in common with controls (the shared set).

Investigators profiled TCR beta VDJ and CDR3 from genomic DNA template. TCRdb re-derived calls from the reads in MiXCR, one entry per CDR3 protein. The data hold about 190,000 distinct CDR3 sequences, with roughly half observed a single time. The origin of this receptor is a human donor in good health, serving as a control. The sample comprised sorted CD4+, CD8+, or CD8+CD57+ T cells (not recorded which) from PBMCs. The chain carries TRBV7-9 and TRBJ2-5; D is unclear. CDR3 protein: CASRPHQETQYF. In DNA, the CDR3 is TGTGCCAGCAGACCACACCAAGAGACCCAGTACTTC. Based on the CDR3 plus reference TRBV7-9 and TRBJ2-5, the full variable domain is DTGVSQNPRHKITKRGQNVTFRCDPISEHNRLYWYRQTLGQGPEFLTYFQNEAQLEKSRLLSDRFSAERPKGSFSTLEIQRTEQGDSAMYLCASRPHQETQYFGPGTRLLVL.